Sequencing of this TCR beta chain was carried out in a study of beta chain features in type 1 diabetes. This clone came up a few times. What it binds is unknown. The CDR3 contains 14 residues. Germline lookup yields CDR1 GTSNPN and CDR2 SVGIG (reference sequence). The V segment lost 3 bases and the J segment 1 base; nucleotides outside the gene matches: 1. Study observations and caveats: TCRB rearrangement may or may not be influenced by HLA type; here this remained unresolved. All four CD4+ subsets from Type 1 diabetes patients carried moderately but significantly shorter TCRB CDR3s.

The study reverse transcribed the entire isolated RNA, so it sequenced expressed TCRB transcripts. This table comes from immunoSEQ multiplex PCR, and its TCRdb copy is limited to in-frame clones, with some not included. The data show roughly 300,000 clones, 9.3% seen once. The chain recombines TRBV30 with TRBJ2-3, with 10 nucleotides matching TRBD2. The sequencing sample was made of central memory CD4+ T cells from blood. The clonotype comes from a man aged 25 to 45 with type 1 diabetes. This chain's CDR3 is CAWRTSGGTDTQYF. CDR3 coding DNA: TGTGCCTGGAGAACTAGCGGGGGCACAGATACGCAGTATTTT.